What follows is one TCR beta chain and its context. The sample belongs to a study of blood T cell repertoires in COVID-19. Original analysis: Amplification with reference gene primers provided the estimates of nucleated cell counts. Data came from immunoSEQ multiplex PCR; TCRdb stores just in-frame clones and leaves some out. V, J and clone size reflect that table, while D and trimming were determined from the DNA. The table lists 140,000 to 150,000 clones, 80% to 90% of them singletons. Sequencing was performed on peripheral blood. The sequence came from a man aged 60 to 75 with active or convalescent COVID-19.

The CDR3, as DNA: TGCGCCAGCAGCCCCCCCGGGTACAATGAGCAGTTCTTC. Protein product: CASSPPGYNEQFF. V usage is TRBV4-1 and J usage is TRBJ2-1; the D is unclear. Germline assignment: CDR1 MGHRA and CDR2 YSYEKL. There are 13 residues in the CDR3. Trimming took 4 bases from V and 4 from J, leaving 8 bases between them.